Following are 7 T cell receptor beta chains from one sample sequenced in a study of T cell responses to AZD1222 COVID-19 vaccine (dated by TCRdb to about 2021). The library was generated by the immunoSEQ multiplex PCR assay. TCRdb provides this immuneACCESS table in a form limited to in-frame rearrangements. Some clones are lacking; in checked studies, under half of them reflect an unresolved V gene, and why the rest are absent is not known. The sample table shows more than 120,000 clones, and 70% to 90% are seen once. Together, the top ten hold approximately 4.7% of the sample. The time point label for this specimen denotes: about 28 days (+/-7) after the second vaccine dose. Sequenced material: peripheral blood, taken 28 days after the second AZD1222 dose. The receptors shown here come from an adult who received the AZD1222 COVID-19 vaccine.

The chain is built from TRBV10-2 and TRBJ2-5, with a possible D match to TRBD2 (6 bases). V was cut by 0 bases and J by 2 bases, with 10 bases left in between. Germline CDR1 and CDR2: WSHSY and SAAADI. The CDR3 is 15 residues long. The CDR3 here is CASSESGGVQETQYF. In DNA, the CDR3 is TGCGCCAGCAGTGAGTCTGGCGGGGTACAAGAGACCCAGTACTTC.

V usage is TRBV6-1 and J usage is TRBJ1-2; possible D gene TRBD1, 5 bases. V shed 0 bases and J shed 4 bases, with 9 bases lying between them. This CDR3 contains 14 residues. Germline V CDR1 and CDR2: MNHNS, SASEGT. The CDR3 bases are TGTGCCAGCAGTGAAGCGGGGGTGGGCTATGGCTACACCTTC. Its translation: CASSEAGVGYGYTF.

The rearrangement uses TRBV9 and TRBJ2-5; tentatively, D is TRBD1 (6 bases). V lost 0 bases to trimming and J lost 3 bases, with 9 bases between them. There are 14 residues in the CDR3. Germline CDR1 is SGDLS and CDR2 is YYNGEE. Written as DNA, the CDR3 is TGTGCCAGCAGCGTAGATGCAGGGGAAGAGACCCAGTACTTC. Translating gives CASSVDAGEETQYF.

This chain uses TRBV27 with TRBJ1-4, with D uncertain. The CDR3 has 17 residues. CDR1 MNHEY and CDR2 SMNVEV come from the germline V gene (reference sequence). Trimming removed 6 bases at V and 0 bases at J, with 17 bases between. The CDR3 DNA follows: TGTGCCAGCAGCCGCGAGGTCCAGAGTGCAACTAATGAAAAACTGTTTTTT. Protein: CASSREVQSATNEKLFF.

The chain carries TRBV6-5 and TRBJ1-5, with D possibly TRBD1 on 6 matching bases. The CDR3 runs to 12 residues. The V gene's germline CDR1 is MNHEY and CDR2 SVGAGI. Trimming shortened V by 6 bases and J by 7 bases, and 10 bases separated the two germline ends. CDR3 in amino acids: CASRDSGQPQHF. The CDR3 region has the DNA TGTGCCAGCAGGGACAGTGGCCAGCCCCAGCATTTT.

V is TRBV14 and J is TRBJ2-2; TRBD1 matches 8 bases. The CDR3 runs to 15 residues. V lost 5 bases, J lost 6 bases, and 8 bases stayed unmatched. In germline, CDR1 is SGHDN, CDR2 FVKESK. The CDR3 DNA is TGTGCCAGCAGCTCCCAGGGGGCATTGTCCGGGGAGCTGTTTTTT. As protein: CASSSQGALSGELFF.

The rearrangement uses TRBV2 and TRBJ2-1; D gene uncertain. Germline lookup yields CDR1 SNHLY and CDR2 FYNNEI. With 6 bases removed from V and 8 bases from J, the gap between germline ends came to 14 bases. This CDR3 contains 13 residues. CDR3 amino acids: CASRIGFEDEQFF. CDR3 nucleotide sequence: TGTGCCAGCAGAATCGGATTCGAAGATGAGCAGTTCTTC.